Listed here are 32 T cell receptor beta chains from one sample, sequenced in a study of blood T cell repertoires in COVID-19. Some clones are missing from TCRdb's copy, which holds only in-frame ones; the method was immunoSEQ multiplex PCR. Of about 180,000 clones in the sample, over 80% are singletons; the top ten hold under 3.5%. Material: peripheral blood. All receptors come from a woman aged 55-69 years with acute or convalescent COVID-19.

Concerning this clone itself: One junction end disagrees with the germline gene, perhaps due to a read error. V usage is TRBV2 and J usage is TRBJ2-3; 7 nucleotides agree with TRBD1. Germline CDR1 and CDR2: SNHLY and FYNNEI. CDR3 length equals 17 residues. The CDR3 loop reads CASSQARTGESTDTQYF. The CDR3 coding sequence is TGTGCCAGCAGTCAAGCCCGAACAGGGGAAAGCACAGATACGCAGTATTTT. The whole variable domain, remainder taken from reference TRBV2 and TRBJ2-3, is EPEVTQTPSHQVTQMGQEVILRCVPISNHLYFYWYRQILGQKVEFLVSFYNNEISEKSEIFDDQFSVERPDGSNFTLKIRSTKLEDSAMYFCASSQARTGESTDTQYFGPGTRLTVL.

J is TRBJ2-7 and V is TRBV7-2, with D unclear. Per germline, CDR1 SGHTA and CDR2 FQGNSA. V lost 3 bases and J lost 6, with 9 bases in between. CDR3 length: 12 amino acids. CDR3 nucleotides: TGTGCCAGCAGCTTTCTCGGTAGCGAGCAGTACTTC. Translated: CASSFLGSEQYF.

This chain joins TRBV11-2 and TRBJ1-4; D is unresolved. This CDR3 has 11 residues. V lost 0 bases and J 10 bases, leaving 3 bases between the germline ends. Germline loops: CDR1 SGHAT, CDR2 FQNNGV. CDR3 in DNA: TGTGCCAGCAGCTTAGACGGAAAACTGTTTTTT. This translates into CASSLDGKLFF.

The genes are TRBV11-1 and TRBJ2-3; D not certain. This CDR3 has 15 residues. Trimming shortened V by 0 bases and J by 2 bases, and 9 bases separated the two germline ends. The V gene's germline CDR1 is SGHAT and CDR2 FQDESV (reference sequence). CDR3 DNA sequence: TGTGCCAGCAGCTTAGCCCTTGGCCACACAGATACGCAGTATTTT. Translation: CASSLALGHTDTQYF.

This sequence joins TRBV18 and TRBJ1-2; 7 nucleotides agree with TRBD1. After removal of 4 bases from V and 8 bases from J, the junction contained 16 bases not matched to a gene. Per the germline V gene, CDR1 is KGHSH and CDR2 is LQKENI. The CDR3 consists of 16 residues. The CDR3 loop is CASSLTLDRLGGGYTF. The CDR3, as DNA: TGTGCCAGCTCACTGACCTTGGACAGGCTAGGGGGAGGCTACACCTTC.

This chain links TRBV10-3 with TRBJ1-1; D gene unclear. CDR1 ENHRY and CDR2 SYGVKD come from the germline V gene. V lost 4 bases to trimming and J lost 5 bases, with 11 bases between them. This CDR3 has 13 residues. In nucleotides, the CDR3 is TGTGCCATCAGTGGATGGGCGGGGACTGAAGCTTTCTTT. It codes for CAISGWAGTEAFF.

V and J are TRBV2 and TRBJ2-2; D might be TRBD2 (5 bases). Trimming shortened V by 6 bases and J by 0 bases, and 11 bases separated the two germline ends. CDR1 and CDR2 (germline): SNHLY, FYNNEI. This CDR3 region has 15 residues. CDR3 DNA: TGTGCCAGCAGAAGGATAGCGTCGAACACCGGGGAGCTGTTTTTT. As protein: CASRRIASNTGELFF.

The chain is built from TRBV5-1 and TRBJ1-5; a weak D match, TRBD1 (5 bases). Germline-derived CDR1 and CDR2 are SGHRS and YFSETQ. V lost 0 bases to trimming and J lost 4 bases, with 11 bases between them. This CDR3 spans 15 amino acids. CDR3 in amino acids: CASSLEGVVNQPQHF. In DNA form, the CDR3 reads TGCGCCAGCAGCTTGGAAGGGGTGGTAAATCAGCCCCAGCATTTT. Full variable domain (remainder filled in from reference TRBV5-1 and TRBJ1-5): KAGVTQTPRYLIKTRGQQVTLSCSPISGHRSVSWYQQTPGQGLQFLFEYFSETQRNKGNFPGRFSGRQFSNSRSEMNVSTLELGDSALYLCASSLEGVVNQPQHFGDGTRLSIL.

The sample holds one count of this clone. The CDR3 DNA is TGCGCCAGCAGTGAGGTGGCGGGGGCGCCTCCGGGGTTCTTC. It is translated as CASSEVAGAPPGFF. The gene calls are TRBV10-2 and TRBJ2-1; a weak D match, TRBD2 (7 bases). The CDR3 is 14 residues long. Between the trimmed V and J ends, which lost 2 bases and 15 bases, there was a span of 20 bases. Looked up from germline, CDR1 is WSHSY and CDR2 is SAAADI.

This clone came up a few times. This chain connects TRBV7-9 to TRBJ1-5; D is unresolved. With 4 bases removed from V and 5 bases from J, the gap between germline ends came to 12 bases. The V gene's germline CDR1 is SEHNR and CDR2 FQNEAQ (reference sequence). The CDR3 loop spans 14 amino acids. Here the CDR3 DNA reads TGTGCCAGCAGCTCACAGTCTACCGATCAGCCCCAGCATTTT. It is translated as CASSSQSTDQPQHF.

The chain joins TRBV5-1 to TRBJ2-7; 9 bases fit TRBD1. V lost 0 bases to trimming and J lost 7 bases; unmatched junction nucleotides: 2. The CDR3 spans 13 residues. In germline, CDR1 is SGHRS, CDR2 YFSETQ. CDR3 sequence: CASSLEDRGEQYF. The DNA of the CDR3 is TGCGCCAGCAGCTTGGAGGACAGGGGAGAGCAGTACTTC.

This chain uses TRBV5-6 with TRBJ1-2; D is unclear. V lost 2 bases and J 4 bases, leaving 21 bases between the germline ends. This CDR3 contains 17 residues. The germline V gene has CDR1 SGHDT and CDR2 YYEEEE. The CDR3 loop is CASSFTFSQAARYGYTF. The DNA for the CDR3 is TGTGCCAGCAGCTTTACTTTCTCTCAGGCAGCCCGCTATGGCTACACCTTC.

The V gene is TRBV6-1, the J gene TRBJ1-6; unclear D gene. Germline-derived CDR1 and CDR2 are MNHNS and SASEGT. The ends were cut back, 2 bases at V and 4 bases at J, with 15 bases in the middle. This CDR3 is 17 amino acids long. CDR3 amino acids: CASSELLVASYNSPLHF. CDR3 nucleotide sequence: TGTGCCAGCAGTGAATTACTAGTGGCCAGTTATAATTCACCCCTCCACTTT.

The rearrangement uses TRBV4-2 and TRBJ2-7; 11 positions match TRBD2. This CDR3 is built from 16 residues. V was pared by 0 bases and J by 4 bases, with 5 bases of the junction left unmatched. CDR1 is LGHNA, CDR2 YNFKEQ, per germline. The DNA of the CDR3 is TGTGCCAGCAGCCAAGATAGCGGGGGGGGTATATACGAGCAGTACTTC. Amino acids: CASSQDSGGGIYEQYF.

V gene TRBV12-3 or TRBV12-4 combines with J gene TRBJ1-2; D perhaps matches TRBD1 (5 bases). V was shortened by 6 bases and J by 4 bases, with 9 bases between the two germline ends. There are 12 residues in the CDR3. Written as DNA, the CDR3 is TGTGCCAGCAGCGACAGATCCTATGGCTACACCTTC. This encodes CASSDRSYGYTF.

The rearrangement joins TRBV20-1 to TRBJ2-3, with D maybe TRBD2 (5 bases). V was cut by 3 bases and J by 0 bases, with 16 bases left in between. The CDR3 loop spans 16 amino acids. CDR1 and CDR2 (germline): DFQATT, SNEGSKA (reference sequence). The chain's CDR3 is CSASLRAWSSTDTQYF. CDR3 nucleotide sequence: TGCAGTGCTAGTTTGCGGGCCTGGTCTAGCACAGATACGCAGTATTTT.

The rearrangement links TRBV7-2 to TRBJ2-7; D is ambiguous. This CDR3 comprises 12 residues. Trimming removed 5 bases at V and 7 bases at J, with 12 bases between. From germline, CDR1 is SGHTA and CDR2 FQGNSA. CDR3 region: CASSADIIEQYF. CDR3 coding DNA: TGTGCCAGCAGCGCCGACATCATAGAGCAGTACTTC.

The chain's CDR3 is CASSLRQYQETQYF. CDR3 nucleotide sequence: TGTGCCAGCAGCCTCAGACAGTACCAAGAGACCCAGTACTTC. The chain uses TRBV7-2 and TRBJ2-5; D might be TRBD1 (5 bases). The germline V gene encodes CDR1 SGHTA and CDR2 FQGNSA. Deletions cut 5 bases from V and 0 bases from J, with 10 bases between. The CDR3 has 14 residues.

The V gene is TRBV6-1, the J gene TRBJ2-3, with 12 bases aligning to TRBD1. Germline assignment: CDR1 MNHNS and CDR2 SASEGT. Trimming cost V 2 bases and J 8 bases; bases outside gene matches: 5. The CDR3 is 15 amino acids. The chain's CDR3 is CASSERGGQGATQYF. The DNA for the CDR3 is TGTGCCAGCAGTGAAAGGGGGGGACAGGGGGCTACGCAGTATTTT.

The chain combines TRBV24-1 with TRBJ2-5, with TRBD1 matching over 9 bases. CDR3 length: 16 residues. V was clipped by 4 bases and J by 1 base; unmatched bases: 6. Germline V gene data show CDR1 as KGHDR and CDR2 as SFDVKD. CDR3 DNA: TGTGCCACCAGTGACGCCGGGACAGGGACCCAAGAGACCCAGTACTTC. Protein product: CATSDAGTGTQETQYF.

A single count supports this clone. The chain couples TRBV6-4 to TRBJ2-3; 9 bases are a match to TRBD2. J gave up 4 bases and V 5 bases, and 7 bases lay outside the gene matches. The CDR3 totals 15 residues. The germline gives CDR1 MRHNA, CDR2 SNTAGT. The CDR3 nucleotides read TGTGCCAGCAGTCCCGGGACTAGCAGGTCAGATACGCAGTATTTT. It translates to CASSPGTSRSDTQYF.

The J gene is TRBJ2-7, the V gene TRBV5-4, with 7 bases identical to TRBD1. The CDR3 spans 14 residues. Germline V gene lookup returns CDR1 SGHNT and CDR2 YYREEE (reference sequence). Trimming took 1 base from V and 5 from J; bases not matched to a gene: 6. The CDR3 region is CASSLRKGADEQYF. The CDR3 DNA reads TGTGCCAGCAGCTTGAGGAAGGGGGCCGACGAGCAGTACTTC.

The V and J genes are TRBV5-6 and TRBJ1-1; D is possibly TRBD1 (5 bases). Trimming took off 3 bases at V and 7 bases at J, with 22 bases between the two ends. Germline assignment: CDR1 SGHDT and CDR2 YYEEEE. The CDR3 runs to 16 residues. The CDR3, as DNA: TGTGCCAGCAGCTCCACCAAGGGCGGGGGATTCGGTGAAGCTTTCTTT. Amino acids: CASSSTKGGGFGEAFF.

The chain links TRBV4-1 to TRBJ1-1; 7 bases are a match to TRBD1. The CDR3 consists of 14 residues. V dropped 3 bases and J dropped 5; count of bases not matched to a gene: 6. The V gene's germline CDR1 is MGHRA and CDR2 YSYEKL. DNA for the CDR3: TGCGCCAGCAGCCAGGTCCAGGGGGTGACTGAAGCTTTCTTT. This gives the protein CASSQVQGVTEAFF.

The CDR3: CASRRDRYNEKLFF. CDR3 bases: TGTGCCAGCAGGAGGGACAGGTATAATGAAAAACTGTTTTTT. V and J are TRBV2 and TRBJ1-4, with 8 bases identical to TRBD1. With V trimmed by 6 bases and J by 4 bases, 4 bases remained unmatched. Germline V lookup: CDR1 SNHLY, CDR2 FYNNEI. CDR3 length equals 14 residues.

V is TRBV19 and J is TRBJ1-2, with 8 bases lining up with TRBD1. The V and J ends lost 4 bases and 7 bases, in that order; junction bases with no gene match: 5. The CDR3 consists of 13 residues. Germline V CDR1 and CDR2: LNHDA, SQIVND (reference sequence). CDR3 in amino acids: CASSRDRSGGYTF. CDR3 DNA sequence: TGTGCCAGTAGTAGGGACAGGTCGGGTGGCTACACCTTC.

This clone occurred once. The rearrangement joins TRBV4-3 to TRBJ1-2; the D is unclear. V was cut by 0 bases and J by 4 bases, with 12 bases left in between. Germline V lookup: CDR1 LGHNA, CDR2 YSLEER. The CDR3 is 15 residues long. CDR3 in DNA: TGCGCCAGCAGCCAAGATAACAGAGCAACCTATGGCTACACCTTC. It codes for CASSQDNRATYGYTF.

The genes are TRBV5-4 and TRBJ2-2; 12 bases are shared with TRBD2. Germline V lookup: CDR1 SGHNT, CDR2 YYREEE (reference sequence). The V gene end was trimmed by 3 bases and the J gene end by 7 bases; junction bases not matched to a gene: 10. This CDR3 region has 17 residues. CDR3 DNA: TGTGCCAGCAGCTCCCTAGCTAGCGGGGGGGCCTTCGGGGAGCTGTTTTTT. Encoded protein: CASSSLASGGAFGELFF.

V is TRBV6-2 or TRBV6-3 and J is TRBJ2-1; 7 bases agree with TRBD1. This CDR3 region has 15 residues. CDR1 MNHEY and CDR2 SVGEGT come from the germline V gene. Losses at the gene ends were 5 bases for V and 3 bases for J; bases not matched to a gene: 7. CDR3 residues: CASSTTGRYYNEQFF. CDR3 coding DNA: TGTGCCAGCAGTACGACAGGGCGGTACTACAATGAGCAGTTCTTC.

This chain's CDR3 is CATSRDRETQYF. DNA for the CDR3: TGTGCCACCAGCAGAGATCGGGAGACCCAGTACTTC. V gene TRBV15 combines with J gene TRBJ2-5; D is unclear. The germline V gene encodes CDR1 LNHNV and CDR2 YYDKDF (reference sequence). Trimming took off 0 bases at V and 5 bases at J, with 4 bases between the two ends. This CDR3 comprises 12 residues.

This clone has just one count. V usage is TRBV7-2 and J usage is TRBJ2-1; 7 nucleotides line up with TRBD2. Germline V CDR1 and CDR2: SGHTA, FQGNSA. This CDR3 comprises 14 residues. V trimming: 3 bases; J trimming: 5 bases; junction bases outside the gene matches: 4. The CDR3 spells CASSFMAGDNEQFF. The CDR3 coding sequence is TGTGCCAGCAGCTTTATGGCGGGGGACAATGAGCAGTTCTTC. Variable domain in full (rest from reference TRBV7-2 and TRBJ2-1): GAGVSQSPSNKVTEKGKDVELRCDPISGHTALYWYRQSLGQGLEFLIYFQGNSAPDKSGLPSDRFSAERTGGSVSTLTIQRTQQEDSAVYLCASSFMAGDNEQFFGPGTRLTVL.

The CDR3 region is CASSGGAFETQYF. As DNA, the CDR3 is TGTGCCAGCAGTGGGGGGGCCTTCGAGACCCAGTACTTC. The gene calls are TRBV28 and TRBJ2-5; possible D gene TRBD2, 7 bases. The length of the CDR3 is 13 residues. V lost 5 bases and J lost 5, with 12 bases in between. Germline V CDR1 and CDR2: MDHEN, SYDVKM. Supplemented by reference TRBV28 and TRBJ2-5, the full variable domain reads DVKVTQSSRYLVKRTGEKVFLECVQDMDHENMFWYRQDPGLGLRLIYFSYDVKMKEKGDIPEGYSVSREKKERFSLILESASTNQTSMYLCASSGGAFETQYFGPGTRLLVL.